Sequencing of this T cell receptor beta chain was carried out in a study of cytomegalovirus exposure and HLA in healthy donors (dated by TCRdb to 2016 to 2017). Concerning the study at large: According to a later analysis, the 110 or so validation repertoires were produced on the same platform as the 700 or so repertoires of the first cohort. The aim of the study was to test whether cataloging public T cell receptors could identify signatures of past pathogen exposure. In addition to the first cohort of 500 to 850 subjects, a separate validation cohort of about 120 different subjects was used. To predict cytomegalovirus infection status, the study brought together high-throughput TCR immunosequencing, statistical association of individual TCRs with disease status, and machine learning.

Overall results and qualifications from the work: The authors suggested that the approach could potentially be generalized to other disease states and immunological phenotypes. Most TCR sequences were seen in very few donors, while some public TCRs were found in many individuals. The study listed approximately 160 TCR beta chains as associated with cytomegalovirus. In vitro tests confirmed that three of the cytomegalovirus-associated TCR beta chains recognize cytomegalovirus antigens. All 120 or so repertoires were used to score co-occurrence in the validation cohort in a later analysis, because that analysis had no HLA typing for the cohort. The classifier was reported to diagnose cytomegalovirus status with high specificity and sensitivity in both the original cohort and the validation cohort. A later analysis found that TCRs clustered in the first cohort also tended to co-occur in the roughly 120 validation repertoires, with about 94% of cluster scores above 0.

Separate from the roughly 700-subject first cohort, the validation cohort of roughly 110 subjects was the group to which the donors belonged. Here V drops 5 bases and J drops 4 bases, and the junction holds 4 bases not matched to any gene. The germline V gene gives CDR1 as ENHRY and CDR2 as SYGVKD. From cysteine to phenylalanine, the CDR3 is 13 amino acids long. The retained sequence is limited to the CDR3, 39 bases, with the frame set at the first base. Library preparation employed the immunoSEQ multiplex PCR assay. As for the original processing: A statistical classification framework was developed to diagnose cytomegalovirus status using the catalog of TCR beta chain sequences. This is the immuneACCESS table as TCRdb keeps it, with only in-frame sequences that have V and J called. A part of the clones is gone; compared with another copy, unresolved V genes explain less than half, and the rest is unexplained. Clone size and V and J calls were adopted from that table, with D and trimming inferred from the DNA. This sample lists 120,000 to 150,000 clones; 80% to 90% were detected once. Of the sample, roughly 7.7% is held by the ten largest clones.

As for this clone: This receptor's antigen is unknown. Per-base quality was not reported, and no clone a single base away is much larger than it.

The receptor was isolated from a woman aged 18-29 years in good health and CMV-seropositive. The sample taken for sequencing was PBMCs. This receptor chain uses TRBV10-3 and TRBJ2-5; TRBD2 matches 7 bases in the middle. The CDR3 protein sequence reads: CAISSGERETQYF. The DNA sequence is TGTGCCATCAGTAGCGGGGAGCGAGAGACCCAGTACTTC.